The TCR beta chain under discussion was sequenced for a study of T cell changes during pregnancy in multiple sclerosis. This clone has just one count. Repertoires were generated with immunoSEQ multiplex PCR, while TCRdb's copy carries only in-frame clones and drops some. The sample includes 75,000 to 80,000 clones, just under 95% of them seen just once. The CDR3 totals 15 residues. Deletions cut 0 bases from V and 4 bases from J, with 12 bases between. Germline CDR1 MNHEY, CDR2 SVGAGI. This TCR derives from a female donor in good health, enrolled as a control in a pregnancy study. This sample comprised peripheral blood, obtained in the second trimester of pregnancy. The V and J genes are TRBV6-5 and TRBJ1-2; D perhaps matches TRBD1 (6 bases). The CDR3 sequence: CASSYSYRVSYGYTF. The CDR3 region has the DNA TGTGCCAGCAGTTACTCGTACAGGGTGAGCTATGGCTACACCTTC.